The TCR beta chain described here comes from a study of metastatic and nonmetastatic thyroid tumors. Points from the study as a whole: Reports indicated that malignant thyroid tumors showed significantly higher TCR beta diversity than benign nodules did, in blood and tumor.

Patients were all untreated before their thyroid surgery. Per the authors' pipeline: In papillary thyroid cancer, a distant-metastasis classifier was built using CDR3 differences across clinicopathological groups. TCRdb re-clonotyped the PCR reads via MiXCR. Here the V and J calls rest on TCRdb's processing, not on the authors' analysis. The table has around 12,000 clones, around 10% seen once. The CDR3 sequence is 14 residues long. Trimming at V came to 3 bases and at J to 8 bases, leaving 4 bases not matched to a gene. Germline V lookup: CDR1 KGHSH, CDR2 LQKENI. This clone has at least ten counts. Its target is not known.

The chain combines TRBV18 with TRBJ1-6; 7 bases align to TRBD1. The sample taken for sequencing was blood. This clonotype was obtained from a female donor with papillary thyroid cancer or a benign thyroid nodule (not recorded which). Some clones in this sample may be carry-over from other donors' samples. The CDR3 protein is CASSPTTGHSPLHF. The DNA for the CDR3 is TGTGCCAGCTCACCGACGACAGGGCATTCACCCCTCCACTTT.